This note documents a single T cell receptor beta chain sequence. Its specificity is unknown. Repertoires were generated with immunoSEQ multiplex PCR, while TCRdb's copy carries only in-frame clones and drops some. The sample carries tens of thousands of clones, about nine tenths recorded once. The data derive from a study of PD-1 blockade in classical Hodgkin lymphoma. Across the whole study: Patients were administered nivolumab (3 mg/kg intravenously) every 2 weeks.

Germline CDR1 reads SGHTS; CDR2 reads YDEGEE. Trimming removed 1 base at V and 13 bases at J, with 13 bases between. The CDR3 length is 12 residues. Study observations and caveats: Diminished baseline TCR diversity has been reported in newly diagnosed patients relative to healthy donors. Nivolumab initiation under 1 year post-ASCT meant exclusion. A significant rise in TCR diversity was seen by C4D1 for CD4+ cells but not for CD8+ cells.

Brentuximab vedotin exposure varied among the patients, all of whom had relapsed after autologous stem cell transplantation. The rearrangement links TRBV5-8 to TRBJ2-3; D uncertain. Sequencing was performed on peripheral blood mononuclear cells (PBMCs), taken at baseline. The sequence was collected from a human donor with classical Hodgkin lymphoma. The CDR3 loop is CASSLIHHMKYF. The CDR3 DNA sequence: TGTGCCAGCAGCTTGATACACCACATGAAGTATTTT.